Listed below are T cell receptor beta chains from one sample, sequenced in a study of T cell changes during pregnancy in multiple sclerosis. Method: immunoSEQ multiplex PCR; TCRdb's copy keeps in-frame clones and lacks some. This sample yields approximately 48,000 clones, of which 92% are seen a single time; 0.35% to 0.4% belongs to the top ten. The sample here was CD4+ T cells from peripheral blood mononuclear cells, taken after pregnancy. Every receptor here comes from a female donor with multiple sclerosis, enrolled in a pregnancy study. Each CDR3 is given with its conserved first and last residue. The D gene is left open where the match is weak. Part of the rows lack a size; the others show once, few, many or a class for expanded clones.

v_gene: TRBV4-1; j_gene: TRBJ1-3; d_gene: NA; abundance: NA; CDR3aa: CASSQVRGLNTIYF; CDR3nt: TGCGCCAGCAGCCAAGTTCGAGGGCTAAACACCATATATTTT
v_gene: TRBV30; j_gene: TRBJ2-1; d_gene: NA; abundance: NA; CDR3aa: CAWSGGVPYNEQFF; CDR3nt: TGTGCCTGGAGTGGCGGGGTTCCCTACAATGAGCAGTTCTTC
v_gene: TRBV7-2; j_gene: TRBJ2-7; d_gene: TRBD2; abundance: NA; CDR3aa: CASSLRMGAGGSEQYF; CDR3nt: TGTGCCAGCAGCTTAAGGATGGGCGCGGGAGGGAGTGAGCAGTACTTC
v_gene: TRBV7-7; j_gene: TRBJ2-1; d_gene: NA; abundance: NA; CDR3aa: CASSSSGTLGEQFF; CDR3nt: TGTGCCAGCAGCTCCTCCGGGACACTAGGCGAGCAGTTCTTC
v_gene: TRBV7-2; j_gene: TRBJ1-5; d_gene: NA; abundance: NA; CDR3aa: CASSLSGRSNQPQHF; CDR3nt: TGTGCCAGCAGCTTATCAGGGAGGAGCAATCAGCCCCAGCATTTT
v_gene: TRBV11-3; j_gene: TRBJ2-7; d_gene: TRBD1; abundance: NA; CDR3aa: CASSLGTGSPYEQYF; CDR3nt: TGTGCCAGCAGCCTGGGGACAGGGAGTCCCTACGAGCAGTACTTC
v_gene: TRBV5-4; j_gene: TRBJ2-1; d_gene: TRBD2; abundance: NA; CDR3aa: CASSTGTSILNEQFF; CDR3nt: TGTGCCAGCAGCACCGGGACTAGCATTTTAAATGAGCAGTTCTTC
v_gene: TRBV5-1; j_gene: TRBJ1-1; d_gene: NA; abundance: NA; CDR3aa: CASSLEVAGTEAFF; CDR3nt: TGCGCCAGCAGCTTGGAAGTGGCGGGTACTGAAGCTTTCTTT
v_gene: TRBV5-1; j_gene: TRBJ2-5; d_gene: NA; abundance: NA; CDR3aa: CASSLTVTQETQYF; CDR3nt: TGCGCCAGCAGCCTGACAGTTACTCAAGAGACCCAGTACTTC
v_gene: TRBV11-2; j_gene: TRBJ2-2; d_gene: NA; abundance: NA; CDR3aa: CASSFNRAVTGELFF; CDR3nt: TGTGCCAGCAGCTTTAACAGGGCGGTCACCGGGGAGCTGTTTTTT
v_gene: TRBV7-2; j_gene: TRBJ2-1; d_gene: NA; abundance: once; CDR3aa: CASSPGWVEEQFF; CDR3nt: TGTGCCAGCAGCCCCGGGTGGGTAGAAGAGCAGTTCTTC
v_gene: TRBV4-1; j_gene: TRBJ2-1; d_gene: NA; abundance: NA; CDR3aa: CASSQVLMNNEQFF; CDR3nt: TGCGCCAGCAGCCAAGTACTCATGAACAATGAGCAGTTCTTC
v_gene: TRBV5-1; j_gene: TRBJ1-2; d_gene: NA; abundance: NA; CDR3aa: CASSFSEHYGYTF; CDR3nt: TGCGCCAGCAGCTTCTCGGAGCACTATGGCTACACCTTC
v_gene: TRBV4-1; j_gene: TRBJ2-4; d_gene: TRBD1; abundance: NA; CDR3aa: CASSQGTGGGNIQYF; CDR3nt: TGCGCCAGCAGCCAAGGTACAGGGGGTGGGAACATTCAGTACTTC
v_gene: TRBV5-1; j_gene: TRBJ2-1; d_gene: TRBD2; abundance: NA; CDR3aa: CASSLLAGGYNEQFF; CDR3nt: TGCGCCAGCAGCTTATTAGCGGGAGGCTACAATGAGCAGTTCTTC
v_gene: TRBV5-1; j_gene: TRBJ2-5; d_gene: NA; abundance: NA; CDR3aa: CASNRGGKETQYF; CDR3nt: TGCGCCAGCAACCGTGGAGGGAAGGAGACCCAGTACTTC
v_gene: TRBV10-3; j_gene: TRBJ2-1; d_gene: TRBD2; abundance: NA; CDR3aa: CAISEREGLDEQFF; CDR3nt: TGTGCCATCAGTGAGCGGGAGGGCCTAGATGAGCAGTTCTTC
v_gene: TRBV19; j_gene: TRBJ2-4; d_gene: TRBD1; abundance: NA; CDR3aa: CASMGQGAPKNIQYF; CDR3nt: TGTGCCAGTATGGGTCAGGGGGCTCCGAAAAACATTCAGTACTTC
v_gene: TRBV7-9; j_gene: TRBJ2-2; d_gene: TRBD2; abundance: NA; CDR3aa: CASSLVSGRIGELFF; CDR3nt: TGTGCCAGCAGCTTAGTTAGCGGGAGGATCGGGGAGCTGTTTTTT
v_gene: TRBV7-9; j_gene: TRBJ1-1; d_gene: NA; abundance: few; CDR3aa: CASTTLGQGKTNTEAFF; CDR3nt: TGTGCCAGCACCACGCTGGGGCAGGGGAAAACGAACACTGAAGCTTTCTTT
v_gene: TRBV5-1; j_gene: TRBJ1-2; d_gene: NA; abundance: NA; CDR3aa: CASRIPYRGPNYGYTF; CDR3nt: TGCGCCAGCAGGATACCTTATAGGGGTCCGAACTATGGCTACACCTTC
v_gene: TRBV27; j_gene: TRBJ2-7; d_gene: NA; abundance: NA; CDR3aa: CASSAYRVLSYEQYF; CDR3nt: TGTGCCAGCAGTGCGTACAGGGTTCTCTCCTACGAGCAGTACTTC
v_gene: TRBV5-1; j_gene: TRBJ2-3; d_gene: TRBD1; abundance: NA; CDR3aa: CASSNPTGLTDTQYF; CDR3nt: TGCGCCAGCAGTAACCCGACAGGGCTCACAGATACGCAGTATTTT
v_gene: TRBV7-9; j_gene: TRBJ1-2; d_gene: NA; abundance: NA; CDR3aa: CASSPYRGGNYGYTF; CDR3nt: TGTGCCAGCAGCCCGTACCGGGGGGGTAACTATGGCTACACCTTC
v_gene: TRBV6-5; j_gene: TRBJ2-6; d_gene: NA; abundance: NA; CDR3aa: CASSYSLGVGANVLTF; CDR3nt: TGTGCCAGCAGTTACTCATTGGGAGTTGGGGCCAACGTCCTGACTTTC